This T cell receptor beta chain emerged from a study of CD8 T cells in ankylosing spondylitis. The CDR3 loop spans 15 amino acids. Trimming stripped 6 bases from V and 3 bases from J, with 18 bases between. TCRdb ran MiXCR on the 5' RACE reads and lists one entry per CDR3 protein. The table includes 230,000 or so distinct CDR3 sequences, about 20% detected once. The sequence came from a male donor with ankylosing spondylitis or in good health (not recorded which). Sequencing was performed on blood, either unsorted or a sorted T cell fraction (not recorded which). This chain uses TRBV12-3 or TRBV12-4 with TRBJ2-7; D uncertain. The CDR3 DNA reads TGTGCCAGCAGCCAAAGCATAGAGTCCCGCTACGAGCAGTACTTC. This sequence encodes CASSQSIESRYEQYF.